The source of this TCR beta chain is a study of blood T cell repertoires in COVID-19. In the original processing: Amplification from reference gene primers served as the basis for estimated nucleated cell counts. The repertoire was sequenced with immunoSEQ multiplex PCR; TCRdb's copy has only in-frame clones and lacks some. The V and J calls and clone size come from that table; D and trimming were worked out from the DNA. The sample consists of about 150,000 clones, 75% to 90% of them appearing once. Germline trimming cut 1 base from V and 8 bases from J; bases unmatched to any gene: 7. CDR1 and CDR2 (germline): SNHLY, FYNNEI. The CDR3 has 15 residues.

The source is a woman aged 40-49 years with acute or convalescent COVID-19. The source material was peripheral blood. The chain combines TRBV2 with TRBJ1-2, with TRBD1 identical over 10 bases. CDR3 nucleotides: TGTGCCAGCAGTGAAGTGGGGACAGGGGTTCGGGGCTACACCTTC. This sequence encodes CASSEVGTGVRGYTF.